Listed here is a single T cell receptor beta chain. The sample belongs to a study of Graves' ophthalmopathy and Graves' hyperthyroidism. Study-level background: The stable label applied to hyperthyroidism with no ophthalmopathy within 18 months of follow-up.

Hyperthyroidism patients were newly diagnosed, under 2 months' duration, aged 18 to 65. The CDR3 is 10 amino acids. The V and J ends lost 5 bases and 9 bases respectively, with 10 bases between them. The V gene's germline CDR1 is SQVTM and CDR2 ANQGSEA. RNA transcripts provided the template for amplifying TCR beta CDR3 regions. RT-PCR in the first round used HTBI primers; a second-round multiplex PCR followed. TCRdb re-derived calls from the multiplex PCR reads in MiXCR, one entry per CDR3 protein. The sample includes 560,000 or so distinct CDR3 sequences, roughly 40% seen only once; the top ten take approximately 4.1%.

The receptor's source is an adult man with Graves' hyperthyroidism. The rearrangement uses TRBV29-1 and TRBJ1-1; tentative D call: TRBD1 (5 bases). The sequenced material came from peripheral blood or thyroid tissue (not recorded which). CDR3 nucleotide sequence: TGCAGCGTTAAAGGGACTAAAGCTTTCTTT. This gives the protein CSVKGTKAFF.